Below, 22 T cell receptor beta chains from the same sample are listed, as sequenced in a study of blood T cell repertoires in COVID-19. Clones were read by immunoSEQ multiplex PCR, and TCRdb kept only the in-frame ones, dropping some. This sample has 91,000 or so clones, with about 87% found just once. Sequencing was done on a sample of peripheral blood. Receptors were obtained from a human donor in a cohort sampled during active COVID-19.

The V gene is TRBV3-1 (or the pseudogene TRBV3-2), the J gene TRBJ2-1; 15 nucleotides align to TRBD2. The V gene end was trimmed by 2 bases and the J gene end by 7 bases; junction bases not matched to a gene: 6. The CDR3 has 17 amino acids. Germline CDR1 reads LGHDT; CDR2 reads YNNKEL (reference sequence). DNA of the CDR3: TGTGCCAGCAGCCAACTCGGACTAGCGGGAGGGAGGAATGAGCAGTTCTTC. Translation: CASSQLGLAGGRNEQFF.

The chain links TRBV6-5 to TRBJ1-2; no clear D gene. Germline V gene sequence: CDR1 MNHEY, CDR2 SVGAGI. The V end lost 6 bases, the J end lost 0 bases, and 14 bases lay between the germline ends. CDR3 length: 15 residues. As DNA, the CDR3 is TGTGCCAGCAGCCCCGGCAGGCGAGCTAACTATGGCTACACCTTC. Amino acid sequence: CASSPGRRANYGYTF.

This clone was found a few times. The CDR3 bases are TGTGCCAGCAGTGAAGGTTTCGGTAACACTGAAGCTTTCTTT. Protein: CASSEGFGNTEAFF. This rearrangement joins TRBV6-1 to TRBJ1-1; D gene unclear. Trimming stripped 1 base from V and 2 bases from J, with 8 bases between. The CDR3 length is 14 residues. CDR1 MNHNS and CDR2 SASEGT come from the germline V gene.

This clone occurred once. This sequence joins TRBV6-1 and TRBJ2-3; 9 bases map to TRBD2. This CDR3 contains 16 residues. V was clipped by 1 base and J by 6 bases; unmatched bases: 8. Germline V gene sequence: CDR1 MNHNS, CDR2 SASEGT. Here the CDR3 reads CASSEVVGGGADTQYF. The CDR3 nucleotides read TGTGCCAGCAGTGAAGTCGTAGGCGGGGGGGCTGATACGCAGTATTTT.

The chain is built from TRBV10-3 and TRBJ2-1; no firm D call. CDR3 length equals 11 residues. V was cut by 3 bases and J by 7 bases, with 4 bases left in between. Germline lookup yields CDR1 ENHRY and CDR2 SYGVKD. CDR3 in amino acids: CAISELNEQFF. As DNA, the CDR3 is TGTGCCATCAGTGAACTAAATGAGCAGTTCTTC.

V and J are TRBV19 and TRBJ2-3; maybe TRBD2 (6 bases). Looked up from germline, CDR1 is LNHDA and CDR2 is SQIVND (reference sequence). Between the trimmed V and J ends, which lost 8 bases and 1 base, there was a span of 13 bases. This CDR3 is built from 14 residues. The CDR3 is CASGGTGGTDTQYF. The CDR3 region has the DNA TGTGCCAGTGGAGGAACGGGAGGCACAGATACGCAGTATTTT.

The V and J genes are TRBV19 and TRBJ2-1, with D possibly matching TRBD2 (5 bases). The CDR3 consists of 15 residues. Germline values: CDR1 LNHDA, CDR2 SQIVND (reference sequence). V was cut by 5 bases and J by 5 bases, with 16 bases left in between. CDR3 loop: CASSYLETGNNEQFF. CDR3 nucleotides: TGTGCCAGTAGTTATCTGGAGACCGGGAACAATGAGCAGTTCTTC.

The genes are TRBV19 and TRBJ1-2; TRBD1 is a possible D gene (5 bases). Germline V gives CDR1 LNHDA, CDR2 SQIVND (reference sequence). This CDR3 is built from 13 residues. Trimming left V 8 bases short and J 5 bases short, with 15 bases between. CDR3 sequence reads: CASSIGHPYGYTF. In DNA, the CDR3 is TGTGCCAGTTCGATCGGACACCCATATGGCTACACCTTC.

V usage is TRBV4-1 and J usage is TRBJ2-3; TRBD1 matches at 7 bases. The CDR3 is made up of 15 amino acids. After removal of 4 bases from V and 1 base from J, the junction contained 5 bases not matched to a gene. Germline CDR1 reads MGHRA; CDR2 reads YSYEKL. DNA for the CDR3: TGCGCCAGCAGCCCGAAAGGGGGCCGCACAGATACGCAGTATTTT. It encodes CASSPKGGRTDTQYF.

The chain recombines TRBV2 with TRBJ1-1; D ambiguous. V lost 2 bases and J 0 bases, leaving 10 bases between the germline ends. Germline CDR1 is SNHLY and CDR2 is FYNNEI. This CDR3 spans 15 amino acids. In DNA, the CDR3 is TGTGCCAGCAGTGAATCTAGTAGGATGAACACTGAAGCTTTCTTT. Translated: CASSESSRMNTEAFF.

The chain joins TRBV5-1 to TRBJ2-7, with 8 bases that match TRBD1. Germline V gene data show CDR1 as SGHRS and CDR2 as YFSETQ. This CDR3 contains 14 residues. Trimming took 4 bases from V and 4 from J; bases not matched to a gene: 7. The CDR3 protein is CASSTGQETYEQYF. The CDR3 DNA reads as TGCGCCAGCAGCACGGGACAGGAAACTTACGAGCAGTACTTC.

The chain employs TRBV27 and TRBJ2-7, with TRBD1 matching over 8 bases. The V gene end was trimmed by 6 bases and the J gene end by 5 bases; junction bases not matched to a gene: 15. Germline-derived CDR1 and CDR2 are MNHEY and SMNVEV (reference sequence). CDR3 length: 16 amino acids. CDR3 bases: TGTGCCAGCAGGAAAATTTTAGTACAGGGGGTTGACGAGCAGTACTTC. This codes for CASRKILVQGVDEQYF.

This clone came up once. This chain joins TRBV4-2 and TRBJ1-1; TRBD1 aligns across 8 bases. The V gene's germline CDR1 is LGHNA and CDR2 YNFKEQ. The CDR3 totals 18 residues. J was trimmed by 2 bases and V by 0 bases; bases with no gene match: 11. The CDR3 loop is CASSQEDFGTGLNTEAFF. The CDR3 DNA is TGTGCCAGCAGCCAAGAAGATTTCGGGACAGGCCTTAACACTGAAGCTTTCTTT.

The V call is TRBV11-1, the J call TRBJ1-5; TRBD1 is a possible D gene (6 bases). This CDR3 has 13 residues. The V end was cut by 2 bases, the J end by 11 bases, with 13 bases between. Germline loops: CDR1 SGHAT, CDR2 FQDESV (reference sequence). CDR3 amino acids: CASSLNRDTAQHF. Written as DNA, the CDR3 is TGTGCCAGCAGCTTAAACCGGGACACGGCCCAGCATTTT.

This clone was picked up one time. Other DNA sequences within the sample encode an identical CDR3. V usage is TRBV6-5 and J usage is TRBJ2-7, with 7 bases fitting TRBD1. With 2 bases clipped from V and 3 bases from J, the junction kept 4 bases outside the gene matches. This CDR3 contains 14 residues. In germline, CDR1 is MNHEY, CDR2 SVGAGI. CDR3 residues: CASSYGTGVYEQYF. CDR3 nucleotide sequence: TGTGCCAGCAGTTACGGAACAGGGGTCTACGAGCAGTACTTC.

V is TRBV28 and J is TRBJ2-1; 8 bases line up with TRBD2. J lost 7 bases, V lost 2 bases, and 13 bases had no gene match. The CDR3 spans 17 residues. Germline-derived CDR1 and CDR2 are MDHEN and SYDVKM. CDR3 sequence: CASSLGSGLGRRNEQFF. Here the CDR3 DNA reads TGTGCCAGCAGTTTAGGCTCGGGACTAGGGAGGCGGAATGAGCAGTTCTTC.

For the CDR3, the DNA is TGTGCCAGCAGCCCCGACCTAGCGGGGGGGCCTCTCCTTGCCAAAAACATTCAGTACTTC. Translating it yields CASSPDLAGGPLLAKNIQYF. This sequence joins TRBV4-2 and TRBJ2-4; TRBD2 aligns across 12 bases. The CDR3 is 20 residues long. Germline assignment: CDR1 LGHNA and CDR2 YNFKEQ. With 4 bases clipped from V and 1 base from J, the junction kept 14 bases outside the gene matches.

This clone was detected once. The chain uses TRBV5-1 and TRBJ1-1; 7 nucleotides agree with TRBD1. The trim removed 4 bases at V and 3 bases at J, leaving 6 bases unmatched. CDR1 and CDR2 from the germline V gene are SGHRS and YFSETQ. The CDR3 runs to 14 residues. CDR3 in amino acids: CASSVGTAHTEAFF. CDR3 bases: TGCGCCAGCAGCGTCGGGACAGCTCACACTGAAGCTTTCTTT.

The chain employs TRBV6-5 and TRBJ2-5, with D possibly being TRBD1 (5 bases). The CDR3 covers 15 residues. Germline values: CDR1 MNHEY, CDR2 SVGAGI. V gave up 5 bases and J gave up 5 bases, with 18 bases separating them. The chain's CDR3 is CASSTYSGSGETQYF. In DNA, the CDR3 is TGTGCCAGCAGTACCTACTCAGGGTCCGGGGAGACCCAGTACTTC.

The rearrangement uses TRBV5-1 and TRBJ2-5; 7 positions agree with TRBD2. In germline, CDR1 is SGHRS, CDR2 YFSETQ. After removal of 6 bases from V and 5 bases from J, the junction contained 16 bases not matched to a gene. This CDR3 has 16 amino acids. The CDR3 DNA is TGCGCCAGCATCGGGGGGACGGCGGGAGCGGCGGAGACCCAGTACTTC. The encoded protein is CASIGGTAGAAETQYF.

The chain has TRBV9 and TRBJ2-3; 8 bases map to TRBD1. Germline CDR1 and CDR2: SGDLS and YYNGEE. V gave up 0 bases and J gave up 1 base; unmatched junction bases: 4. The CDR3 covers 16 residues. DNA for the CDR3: TGTGCCAGCAGCGTAGAAGCAGGGGGCGGCACAGATACGCAGTATTTT. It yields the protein CASSVEAGGGTDTQYF.

This chain's CDR3 is CASSPRTGQRGNEQYF. CDR3 nucleotides: TGTGCCAGCTCACCACGGACGGGACAGAGAGGGAACGAGCAGTACTTC. The V and J genes are TRBV18 and TRBJ2-7, with 7 bases identical to TRBD1. The germline V gene encodes CDR1 KGHSH and CDR2 LQKENI. This CDR3 is built from 16 residues. With 1 base clipped from V and 5 bases from J, the junction kept 11 bases outside the gene matches. Variable domain in full (rest from reference TRBV18 and TRBJ2-7): NAGVMQNPRHLVRRRGQEARLRCSPMKGHSHVYWYRQLPEEGLKFMVYLQKENIIDESGMPKERFSAEFPKEGPSILRIQQVVRGDSAAYFCASSPRTGQRGNEQYFGPGTRLTVT.